This T cell receptor gamma chain emerged from a study of intestinal T cells in coeliac disease (TCRdb year 2020). About the study as a whole: Coeliac patients were much younger than controls, with mean ages of around 15 versus 51 years in the TRG cohort. The TCR-delta (TRD) cohort included duodenal biopsies from ten or so coeliac disease patients and ten or so non-coeliac controls. Duodenal biopsies from 30 to 40 coeliac disease patients and roughly 21 non-coeliac controls were included in a second, larger TCR-gamma (TRG) cohort.

Genomic DNA was extracted with the QIAamp DNA FFPE tissue kit from ten 5-um FFPE scrolls per case. To test whether coeliac disease could be classified from the TCR repertoire, the study used duodenal biopsies that were formalin-fixed paraffin-embedded, fully anonymised, and surplus to diagnostic needs. Broader findings and caveats from the paper: FFPE-derived DNA was found to be relatively degraded, and loss of a proportion of TCR sequences in each sample was likely caused by this degradation. It was not possible to tell repeated CDR3 amino acid sequences apart from PCR duplicates. All 20 or so biopsies in training were correctly classified by TRD kmer-based clustering, and a leave-one-out accuracy of around 91% was reported. The coeliac group and the control group were significantly different in age, but an analysis split by age did not give significant classification. Of some 54 biopsies, around 50 (approximately 94%) were correctly classified by TRG clustering, which had a reported leave-one-out accuracy of about 87%.

This clone is identified as large (0.1 to 1%). There is no known antigen for this receptor. The sample holds no much larger clone one base away, and base qualities are not on file. The library was made by multiplex PCR. The run used an Ion Torrent PGM. The LymphoTrack kit, which has primers carrying Illumina adapters, was used to amplify TRG repertoires from 200 ng of biopsy DNA. TRG amplicons were purified using AMPure XP beads, were quantified on a 2100 Bioanalyzer, and were pooled equimolarly. Sequencing of TRG libraries was performed on an Ion PGM instrument. For the original study's pipeline: Using FastX, any read was removed if more than 10% of its nucleotides had quality scores below the third quartile calculated per patient. IMGT/HighV-QUEST was used to align reads in order to assign V, D and J genes, locate CDR3 regions and judge functionality. After the sequences were translated into amino acids, every sequence predicted to be non-functional was thrown out. CDR3s were broken into kmers both with and without positional annotation, kmer frequencies were analysed by PCA, and samples were clustered using each of the 1023 combinations of PCs 1-10. Classification was validated by leave-one-out cross-validation, re-optimising parameters on the remaining samples each time. Shannon diversity was calculated using the vegan R package from repeated random subsamples equal to the lowest read count. The public reads were reprocessed by TCRdb using CATT, and rows of matching DNA were later combined. These V and J calls derive from TCRdb rather than the authors' analysis. For this sample there are several hundred gamma-chain clones; just over 50% appear just once. Of the sample, 9.5% to 10% falls within the top ten clones.

The CDR3, cysteine through phenylalanine, is 15 amino acids long. Kept here is only the CDR3 DNA, which spans 45 bases and is read in frame from base 1. In the germline V gene (reference sequence), CDR1 corresponds to VTNTFY and CDR2 to YDVSTARD. Trimming accounts for 0 bases at V and 1 base at J, while the number of junction bases matched to no gene is 2. Sequenced: a duodenal biopsy. The TCR sequence derives from a human donor with celiac disease. This chain is built from TRGV3 and TRGJP2. This receptor has the CDR3 CATWDRRSSDWIKTF. The DNA sequence is given as TGTGCCACCTGGGACAGGCGTAGTAGTGATTGGATCAAGACGTTT.